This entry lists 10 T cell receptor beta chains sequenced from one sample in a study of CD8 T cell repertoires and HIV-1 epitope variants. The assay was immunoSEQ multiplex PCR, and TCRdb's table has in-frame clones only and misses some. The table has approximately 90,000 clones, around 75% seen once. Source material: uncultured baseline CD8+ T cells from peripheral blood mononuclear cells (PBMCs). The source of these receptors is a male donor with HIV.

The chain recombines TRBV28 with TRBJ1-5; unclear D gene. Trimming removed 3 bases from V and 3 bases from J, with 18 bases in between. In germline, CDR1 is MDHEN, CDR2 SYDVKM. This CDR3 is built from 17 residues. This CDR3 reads CASSFTWRWGNNQPQHF. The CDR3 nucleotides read TGTGCCAGCAGTTTTACTTGGCGTTGGGGTAACAATCAGCCCCAGCATTTT.

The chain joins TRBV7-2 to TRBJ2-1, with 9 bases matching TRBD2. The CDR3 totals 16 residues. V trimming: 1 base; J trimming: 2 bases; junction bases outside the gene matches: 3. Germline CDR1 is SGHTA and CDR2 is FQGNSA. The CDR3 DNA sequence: TGTGCCAGCAGCTTAGTCTCTAGCGGGGCCTACAATGAGCAGTTCTTC. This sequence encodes CASSLVSSGAYNEQFF.

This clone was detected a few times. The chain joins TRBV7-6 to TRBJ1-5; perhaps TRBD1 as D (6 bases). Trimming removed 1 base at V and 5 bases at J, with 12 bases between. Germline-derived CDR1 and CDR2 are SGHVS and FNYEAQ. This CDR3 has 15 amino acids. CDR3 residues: CASSLVRGGDQPQHF. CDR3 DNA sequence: TGTGCCAGCAGCTTAGTCCGAGGGGGGGATCAGCCCCAGCATTTT. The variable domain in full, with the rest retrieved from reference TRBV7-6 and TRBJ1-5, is GAGVSQSPRYKVTKRGQDVALRCDPISGHVSLYWYRQALGQGPEFLTYFNYEAQQDKSGLPNDRFSAERPEGSISTLTIQRTEQRDSAMYRCASSLVRGGDQPQHFGDGTRLSIL.

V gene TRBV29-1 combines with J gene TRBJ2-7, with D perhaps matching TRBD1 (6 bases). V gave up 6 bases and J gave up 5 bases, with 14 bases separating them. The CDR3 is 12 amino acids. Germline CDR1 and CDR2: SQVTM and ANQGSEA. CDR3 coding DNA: TGCAGCGTCGGAAGGTACAGGGACGAGCAGTACTTC. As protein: CSVGRYRDEQYF.

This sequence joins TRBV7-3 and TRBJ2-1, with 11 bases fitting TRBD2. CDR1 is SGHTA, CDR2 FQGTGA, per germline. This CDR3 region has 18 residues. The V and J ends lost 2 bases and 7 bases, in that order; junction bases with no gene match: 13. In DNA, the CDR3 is TGTGCCAGCAGCTTAGGGTTGTGGCTAGCGGGGGGTCGGAATGAGCAGTTCTTC. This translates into CASSLGLWLAGGRNEQFF.

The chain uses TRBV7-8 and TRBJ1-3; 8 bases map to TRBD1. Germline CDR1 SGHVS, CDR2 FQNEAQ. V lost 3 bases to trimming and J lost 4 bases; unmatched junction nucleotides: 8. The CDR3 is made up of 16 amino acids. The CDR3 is CASSFRQGAKGNTIYF. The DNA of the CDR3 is TGTGCCAGCAGCTTCAGGCAGGGGGCGAAAGGAAACACCATATATTTT.

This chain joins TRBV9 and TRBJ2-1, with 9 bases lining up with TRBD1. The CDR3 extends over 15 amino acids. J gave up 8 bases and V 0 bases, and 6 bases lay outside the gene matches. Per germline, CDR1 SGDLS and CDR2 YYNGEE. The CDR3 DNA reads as TGTGCCAGCAGCGTAGTCCCGGACAGGGGACATGAGCAGTTCTTC. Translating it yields CASSVVPDRGHEQFF.

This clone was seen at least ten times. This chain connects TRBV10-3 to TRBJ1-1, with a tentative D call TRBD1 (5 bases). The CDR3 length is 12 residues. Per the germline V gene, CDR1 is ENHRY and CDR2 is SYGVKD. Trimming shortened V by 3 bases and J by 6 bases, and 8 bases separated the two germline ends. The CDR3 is CAISDAGPEAFF. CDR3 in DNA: TGTGCCATCAGTGATGCGGGGCCTGAAGCTTTCTTT.

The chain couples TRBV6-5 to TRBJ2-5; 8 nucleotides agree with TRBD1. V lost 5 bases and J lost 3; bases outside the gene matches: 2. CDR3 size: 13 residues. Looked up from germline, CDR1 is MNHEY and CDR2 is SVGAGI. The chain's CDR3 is CASSPDREETQYF. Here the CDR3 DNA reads TGTGCCAGCAGTCCGGACAGGGAAGAGACCCAGTACTTC.

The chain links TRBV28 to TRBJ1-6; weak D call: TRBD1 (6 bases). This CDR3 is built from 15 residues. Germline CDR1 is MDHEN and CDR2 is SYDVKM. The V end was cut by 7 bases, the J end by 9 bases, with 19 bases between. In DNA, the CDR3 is TGTGCCAGCACGCTTCCTGGGGGGGCGGGTTCACCCCTCCACTTT. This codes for CASTLPGGAGSPLHF.